Below, 2 T cell receptor beta chains from the same sample are listed, as sequenced in a study of patients and donors after allogeneic stem cell transplantation. Via MiXCR, TCRdb re-called the RT-PCR reads, giving one row per CDR3 protein. The table lists some 960,000 distinct CDR3 sequences, approximately 18% of them singletons. The sequencing input was blood, either unsorted or a sorted T cell fraction (not recorded which). The receptors derive from a human donor who was either an allogeneic HSCT recipient or a stem cell or donor lymphocyte infusion donor (not recorded which). It is not recorded whose cells these are; they may come from a transplant donor.

The chain combines TRBV2 with TRBJ2-2; 9 nucleotides align to TRBD2. From germline, CDR1 is SNHLY and CDR2 FYNNEI. This CDR3 has 15 amino acids. V dropped 6 bases and J dropped 4; count of bases not matched to a gene: 6. The CDR3 bases are TGTGCCAGCAGCGTAGCGGGGGCCATCACCGGGGAGCTGTTTTTT. Translating gives CASSVAGAITGELFF. Complete variable domain (other parts from reference TRBV2 and TRBJ2-2): EPEVTQTPSHQVTQMGQEVILRCVPISNHLYFYWYRQILGQKVEFLVSFYNNEISEKSEIFDDQFSVERPDGSNFTLKIRSTKLEDSAMYFCASSVAGAITGELFFGEGSRLTVL.

This clonotype was seen a handful of times. The genes are TRBV5-1 and TRBJ1-1, with TRBD1 matching over 9 bases. This CDR3 has 14 amino acids. V dropped 4 bases and J dropped 4; count of bases not matched to a gene: 5. Germline V gene lookup returns CDR1 SGHRS and CDR2 YFSETQ. CDR3 nucleotides: TGCGCCAGCAGCGTAACAGGGGGCTTCACTGAAGCTTTCTTT. Its protein product is CASSVTGGFTEAFF.